This TCR beta chain was identified in a study of OX40 agonist ivuxolimab in advanced cancers. Study results and caveats: CD4+ and CD8+ blood T cells expanded clonally by week 6 at 0.1 to 3.0 mg/kg.

Sequencing used immunoSEQ multiplex PCR; TCRdb keeps in-frame clones, though not all of them. The data show more than 95,000 clones, 85% to 95% seen once. The CDR3 contains 14 residues. The germline V and J ends were trimmed by 4 bases and 2 bases, with 11 bases remaining between them. CDR1 is MNHEY and CDR2 is SVGAGI in the germline V gene. On this clone itself: Antigen unknown.

This chain connects TRBV6-5 to TRBJ2-5; TRBD2 might be the D (6 bases). The sequenced sample was CD4+ or CD8+ T cells sorted from blood, obtained in a trial of the OX40 agonist ivuxolimab. This TCR was sampled from an adult with an advanced solid tumor such as melanoma, head and neck, liver or kidney cancer. CDR3: CASSLGLGQETQYF. DNA of the CDR3: TGTGCCAGCAGTTTGGGACTGGGGCAAGAGACCCAGTACTTC.